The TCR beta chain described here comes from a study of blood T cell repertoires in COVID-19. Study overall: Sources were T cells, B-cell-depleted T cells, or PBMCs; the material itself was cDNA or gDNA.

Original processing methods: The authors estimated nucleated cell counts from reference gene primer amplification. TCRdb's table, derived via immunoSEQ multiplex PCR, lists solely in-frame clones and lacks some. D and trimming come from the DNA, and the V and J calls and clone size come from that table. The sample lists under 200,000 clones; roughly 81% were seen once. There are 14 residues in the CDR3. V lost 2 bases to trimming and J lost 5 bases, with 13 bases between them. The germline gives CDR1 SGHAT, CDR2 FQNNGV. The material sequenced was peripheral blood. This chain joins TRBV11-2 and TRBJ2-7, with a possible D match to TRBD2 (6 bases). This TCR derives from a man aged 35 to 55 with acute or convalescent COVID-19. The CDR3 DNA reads TGTGCCAGCAGCTTAACCGGGACTCTGGACGAGCAGTACTTC. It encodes CASSLTGTLDEQYF.